The rows below give T cell receptor beta chains drawn from one sample of a study of identical twins. TCRdb re-derived calls from the 5' RACE reads in MiXCR, one entry per CDR3 protein. The sample holds roughly 220,000 distinct CDR3 sequences, over 5.5% seen once. The same sample was also studied in work on T cells expressing NK-cell markers.

The sample comprised CD8+ T cells sorted from blood. The source of these receptors is a woman aged 18-35 years in good health. CDR3s include the opening cysteine and the closing phenylalanine or tryptophan. A D gene is named only where the DNA matches it firmly. Only some rows state a clone size, as once, few, many or a class for expanded clones.

d_gene,j_gene,abundance,v_gene,CDR3nt,CDR3aa
NA,TRBJ1-1,NA,TRBV11-2,TGTGCCAGCAGCTCCAACGAGAAACACGGCACTGAAGCTTTCTTT,CASSSNEKHGTEAFF
TRBD2,TRBJ2-1,many,TRBV12-3/TRBV12-4,TGTGCCAGCAGTTTTAATCCGGGAGGAGGAGAGCAGTTCTTC,CASSFNPGGGEQFF
TRBD2,TRBJ2-3,few,TRBV30,TGTGCCTGGAGTTTTAGCGGGAGTGCAGATACGCAGTATTTT,CAWSFSGSADTQYF
NA,TRBJ1-4,many,TRBV7-9,TGTGCCAGCAGCTTAGGACGGGCTTCCACTAATGAAAAACTGTTTTTT,CASSLGRASTNEKLFF
NA,TRBJ1-1,many,TRBV25-1,TGTGCCAGCCACTCCGGCGCTGAAGCTTTCTTT,CASHSGAEAFF
NA,TRBJ1-1,few,TRBV29-1,TGCAGCGCCGTCGTGGGTAACACTGAAGCTTTCTTT,CSAVVGNTEAFF
NA,TRBJ2-2,many,TRBV3-1,TGTGCCAGCAGCGGCGGGGAGCTGTTTTTT,CASSGGELFF
NA,TRBJ1-1,many,TRBV11-2,TGTGCCAGCAGTCCAGGCGGAGGATTTGAAGCTTTCTTT,CASSPGGGFEAFF
TRBD1,TRBJ2-7,many,TRBV5-5,TGTGCCAGCACTTGGGACAGGGGACAGGAGCAGTACTTC,CASTWDRGQEQYF
NA,TRBJ1-1,NA,TRBV14,TGTGCCAGCAGCCAAGGGTCAGGGATGGGCACTGAAGCTTTCTTT,CASSQGSGMGTEAFF
TRBD1,TRBJ2-5,NA,TRBV29-1,TGCAGCGTTGAACCAGGGGGCGCGGGAGAGACCCAGTACTTC,CSVEPGGAGETQYF
TRBD2,TRBJ2-5,many,TRBV12-5,TGTGCTAGTGGTGATTCCCTAGCGGGAGCTTCGGTATTAGAGACCCAGTACTTC,CASGDSLAGASVLETQYF
NA,TRBJ2-1,NA,TRBV7-3,TGTGCCAGCAGCTTTACGGCGGGGTCCATGGATGAGCAGTTCTTC,CASSFTAGSMDEQFF
NA,TRBJ2-7,NA,TRBV5-1,TGCGCCAGCAGCTTGCAACGATCCTACGAGCAGTACTTC,CASSLQRSYEQYF
NA,TRBJ2-1,NA,TRBV9,TGTGCCAGCAGCCAGGGACCTTCAGGACCCAATGAGCAGTTCTTC,CASSQGPSGPNEQFF
NA,TRBJ2-7,few,TRBV30,TGTGCCTGGAGTGTACGGTCGCTCGAGCAGTACTTC,CAWSVRSLEQYF
TRBD2,TRBJ2-7,many,TRBV7-9,TGTGCCAGCAGCGCTACTAGCGGGATCTACGAGCAGTACTTC,CASSATSGIYEQYF
TRBD2,TRBJ2-1,few,TRBV6-2/TRBV6-3,TGTGCCAGCAGTGCCGACCTAGCGGGAGTCTCCTACAATGAGCAGTTCTTC,CASSADLAGVSYNEQFF
TRBD1,TRBJ2-5,many,TRBV29-1,TGCAGCGTACCCCCTGGGGGACAGCACCTCCAAGAGACCCAGTACTTC,CSVPPGGQHLQETQYF
NA,TRBJ1-5,few,TRBV27,TGTGCCAGCAGTCAAGGGGCAGGGTACGGGAGCAATCAGCCCCAGCATTTT,CASSQGAGYGSNQPQHF
NA,TRBJ2-7,NA,TRBV18,TGTGCCAGCTCACCCTCAGGGCCTTCTTCCCAATACGAGCAGTACTTC,CASSPSGPSSQYEQYF
NA,TRBJ1-1,few,TRBV15,TGTGCCACCCGGGGTAACCCCGCTGAAGCTTTCTTT,CATRGNPAEAFF
NA,TRBJ1-2,many,TRBV10-3,TGTGCCATCAGTGACTCGGGGCAGGGGTATGGCTACACCTTC,CAISDSGQGYGYTF
NA,TRBJ1-1,many,TRBV15,TGTGCCACCAGCAGATCCACAATTGCTGAAGCTTTCTTT,CATSRSTIAEAFF
TRBD2,TRBJ2-3,many,TRBV5-1,TGCGCCAGTCCGCGGGGGGGAACCACAGATACGCAGTATTTT,CASPRGGTTDTQYF
NA,TRBJ1-6,many,TRBV10-1,TGCGCCAGCAGAGGCTCTACACCCGCGGGTGGTTCACCCCTCCACTTT,CASRGSTPAGGSPLHF
TRBD2,TRBJ2-3,few,TRBV9,TGTGCCAGCAGCCCAGGACTAGCGGGGGGGCTGAAACAAGATACGCAGTATTTT,CASSPGLAGGLKQDTQYF
NA,TRBJ2-7,NA,TRBV20-1,TGCAGTGCTAACCATTGGGACGAAGGCTACGAGCAGTACTTC,CSANHWDEGYEQYF
NA,TRBJ2-5,few,TRBV13,TGTGCCAGCAGCGTGGGACACACCCAAGAGACCCAGTACTTC,CASSVGHTQETQYF
NA,TRBJ1-1,NA,TRBV12-5,TGTGCTAGTGGTTTTGGCCCCCACACTGAAGCTTTCTTT,CASGFGPHTEAFF
NA,TRBJ1-1,few,TRBV6-2/TRBV6-3,TGTGCCAGCAGTTACGGGACGGCGGCTGAAGCTTTCTTT,CASSYGTAAEAFF
TRBD2,TRBJ2-7,NA,TRBV3-1,TGTGCCAGCAGCCAGGCGGGACTAGCGGGCGAGCAGTACTTC,CASSQAGLAGEQYF
NA,TRBJ1-4,NA,TRBV20-1,TGCAGTGCTAGCATGGGGTTTGGTGAAAAACTGTTTTTT,CSASMGFGEKLFF
NA,TRBJ1-2,many,TRBV4-3,TGCGCCAGCAGCCAAGATCAAGGGGGAGGGAATGGCTACACCTTC,CASSQDQGGGNGYTF
TRBD1,TRBJ2-5,many,TRBV4-1,TGCGCCAGCAGCCTCACCCCAGGGGGCCGGGAGACCCAGTACTTC,CASSLTPGGRETQYF
NA,TRBJ1-5,few,TRBV29-1,TGCAGCGTTGAAAGGGCAGGGAGGGATCAGCCCCAGCATTTT,CSVERAGRDQPQHF
NA,TRBJ1-1,few,TRBV12-3/TRBV12-4,TGTGCCAGCACTCTTTTGGGACAACCGAACACTGAAGCTTTCTTT,CASTLLGQPNTEAFF
TRBD2,TRBJ2-3,many,TRBV12-3/TRBV12-4,TGTGCCAGCAACCCCGGACTAGAAATTAGCACAGATACGCAGTATTTT,CASNPGLEISTDTQYF
TRBD2,TRBJ2-1,few,TRBV29-1,TGCAGCGCTCGGGGGGGACAATACAATGAGCAGTTCTTC,CSARGGQYNEQFF
TRBD2,TRBJ2-5,many,TRBV27,TGTGCCAGCAGTTTGGACGGGACTAGCGGCCAAGAGACCCAGTACTTC,CASSLDGTSGQETQYF
NA,TRBJ1-6,NA,TRBV5-1,TGCGCCAGCAGCTTGGGGTATAATTCACCCCTCCACTTT,CASSLGYNSPLHF
NA,TRBJ2-5,few,TRBV7-2,TGTGCCAGCAGCTTAGTTCGGACTGGGGAGACCCAGTACTTC,CASSLVRTGETQYF
TRBD2,TRBJ2-7,few,TRBV4-3,TGCGCCAGCAGCCAGGAGCCGGCTAGCGGTGCCATAGCCTACGAGCAGTACTTC,CASSQEPASGAIAYEQYF
NA,TRBJ2-1,few,TRBV7-9,TGTGCCAGCAGCTTCGGGGCGGGGCCTACCTACAATGAGCAGTTCTTC,CASSFGAGPTYNEQFF
NA,TRBJ1-2,NA,TRBV3-1,TGTGCCAGCAGCCAAGAGATGGGGGGGAAGGCCTATGGCTACACCTTC,CASSQEMGGKAYGYTF
NA,TRBJ1-1,many,TRBV5-1,TGCGCCAGCAGCTTGACAGGGTTAACTGAAGCTTTCTTT,CASSLTGLTEAFF
NA,TRBJ2-1,NA,TRBV6-1,TGTGCCAGCTCGGCGAGGAATGAGAATGAGCAGTTCTTC,CASSARNENEQFF